This TCR beta chain is drawn from a study of cytomegalovirus exposure and HLA in healthy donors. About the study: The same platform was used for the 130 or so validation repertoires as for the approximately 630 first-cohort repertoires, as reported in a later analysis. Study-wide results and limits: The authors confirmed in vitro that a few CMV-associated chains were specific for CMV antigens. The TCR clusters that emerged in the first cohort tended, a later analysis found, to co-occur in the 120 or so validation repertoires. Cytomegalovirus association was assigned to about 150 TCR beta chains.

Per germline, CDR1 SGHVS and CDR2 FNYEAQ. The ends were cut back, 1 base at V and 8 bases at J, with 8 bases in the middle. This CDR3 comprises 13 residues. A word on this clone: Antigen specificity is unknown.

The method was immunoSEQ multiplex PCR; TCRdb's version includes in-frame clones alone and lacks a portion of them. Found here are 150,000 to 200,000 clones, roughly 84% of them singletons; the top ten hold 2.5% to 3.5%. The chain uses TRBV7-6 and TRBJ1-4; a possible D gene is TRBD1 (5 bases). The sample comprised PBMCs. The receptor's source is a woman between 18 and 29 years old in good health and CMV-seropositive. CDR3 protein: CASSLGEGEKLFF. The CDR3 DNA is TGTGCCAGCAGCTTAGGGGAGGGGGAAAAACTGTTTTTT. The variable domain in full, completed from reference TRBV7-6 and TRBJ1-4, reads GAGVSQSPRYKVTKRGQDVALRCDPISGHVSLYWYRQALGQGPEFLTYFNYEAQQDKSGLPNDRFSAERPEGSISTLTIQRTEQRDSAMYRCASSLGEGEKLFFGSGTQLSVL.